This T cell receptor beta chain is from a study of cytomegalovirus exposure and HLA in healthy donors. CDR1 and CDR2 from the germline V gene are SGHRS and YFSETQ. There are 20 residues in the CDR3. With 4 bases clipped from V and 0 bases from J, the junction kept 12 bases outside the gene matches. This clone was counted only a few times. Antigen unknown. The PCR was carried out with 60 Vbeta primers and 13 Jbeta primers. Sequencing was performed with immunoSEQ multiplex PCR; in TCRdb, only in-frame clones are kept and a portion is missing. This table holds 45,000 to 65,000 clones, 65% to 85% found once. Study-wide points: Later analysis indicated greater clonal expansion among HLA-associated TCR beta chains than among equally common other chains. It was assumed in the presence/absence analyses that sequencing depth was roughly uniform across donors.

The TCR originated in a man aged 30-40 years in good health and CMV-seronegative. The gene calls are TRBV5-1 and TRBJ2-1; 14 nucleotides align to TRBD2. The sequenced material came from PBMCs. CDR3 DNA: TGCGCCAGCAGCCTGCGGACTAGCGGGGGGATAGGGAGCTCCTACAATGAGCAGTTCTTC. This translates into CASSLRTSGGIGSSYNEQFF.